Below, 31 T cell receptor beta chains from the same sample are listed, as sequenced in a study of monozygotic twins with inflammatory bowel disease. For each CDR3 protein, TCRdb gives one entry from its re-call of the 5' RACE reads, without DNA. The sample data list over 120,000 distinct CDR3 sequences. Sequencing was done on a sample of blood. The receptors here all came from a human donor with ulcerative colitis or Crohn's disease, or a healthy co-twin of an affected twin (not recorded which).

The chain combines TRBV30 with TRBJ1-1; TCRdb outputs TRBD1, but without DNA this stays unchecked. Germline CDR1 is GTSNPN and CDR2 is SVGIG (reference sequence). This CDR3 comprises 15 residues. The CDR3: CAWSPLGTGHTEAFF.

The CDR3 reads CASSRGLAGGYEQYF. This sequence joins TRBV5-4 and TRBJ2-7; TCRdb proposes TRBD2, but this gene call is untestable without DNA. This CDR3 comprises 15 residues. Germline CDR1 reads SGHNT; CDR2 reads YYREEE (reference sequence).

The chain has TRBV24-1 and TRBJ2-1; the D call from TCRdb, TRBD2, cannot be confirmed without DNA. The CDR3 covers 17 residues. Germline V gene lookup returns CDR1 KGHDR and CDR2 SFDVKD. The CDR3 protein is CATSDPNSPLSYNEQFF.

The chain joins TRBV14 to TRBJ2-1; TCRdb gives TRBD2 as the D gene, but with no DNA this cannot be confirmed. The V gene's germline CDR1 is SGHDN and CDR2 FVKESK. This CDR3 has 15 amino acids. CDR3 sequence reads: CASSSRLATFNEQFF.

The rearrangement links TRBV4-1 to TRBJ1-1. The CDR3 runs to 17 residues. The germline V gene encodes CDR1 MGHRA and CDR2 YSYEKL. The CDR3 reads CASSQVNQVDMNTEAFF.

The genes are TRBV5-1 and TRBJ2-5. CDR1 is SGHRS, CDR2 YFSETQ, per germline. CDR3 size: 15 residues. CDR3 region: CASSFIMGLQETQYF.

This chain uses TRBV5-1 with TRBJ1-4. This CDR3 spans 17 amino acids. CDR1 SGHRS and CDR2 YFSETQ come from the germline V gene. This CDR3 reads CASSLSGDRGLNEKLFF.

The J gene is TRBJ1-4, the V gene TRBV10-2; TCRdb indicates TRBD1, and absent DNA this call remains unverified. The germline gives CDR1 WSHSY, CDR2 SAAADI. This CDR3 region has 18 residues. The CDR3 here is CASSEAGTGPATNEKLFF.

V is TRBV15 and J is TRBJ1-5; TCRdb's assignment of TRBD1 cannot be checked, as there is no DNA. The CDR3 is 16 amino acids. Germline CDR1 is LNHNV and CDR2 is YYDKDF (reference sequence). The CDR3 is CATSRAVADAHQPQHF.

The chain has TRBV3-1 and TRBJ2-7. This CDR3 contains 14 residues. Germline V gene lookup returns CDR1 LGHDT and CDR2 YNNKEL (reference sequence). CDR3 sequence reads: CASSHGSISYEQYF.

The CDR3 loop reads CATGDGTNTGELFF. The rearrangement links TRBV24-1 to TRBJ2-2; TCRdb lists TRBD1, though no DNA is available to test this call. The germline V gene has CDR1 KGHDR and CDR2 SFDVKD. The CDR3 is made up of 14 amino acids.

The rearrangement links TRBV15 to TRBJ1-1; the D gene TCRdb calls, TRBD1, cannot be checked with no DNA. Germline CDR1 and CDR2: LNHNV and YYDKDF (reference sequence). The CDR3 totals 13 residues. The CDR3 is CATSREQDTEAFF.

The chain is built from TRBV6-2 or TRBV6-3 and TRBJ2-7; TCRdb's D gene call, TRBD1, goes unchecked for lack of DNA. Germline CDR1 reads MNHEY; CDR2 reads SVGEGT. The CDR3 loop spans 13 amino acids. The CDR3 spells CAAGRGSSYEQYF.

The V call is TRBV5-1, the J call TRBJ2-3; TCRdb gives TRBD1 as the D gene, but with no DNA this cannot be confirmed. The CDR3 extends over 14 amino acids. CDR1 and CDR2 from the germline V gene are SGHRS and YFSETQ. CDR3 loop: CASSLEVTGDTQYF.

This sequence joins TRBV5-4 and TRBJ2-7; TCRdb outputs TRBD2, but without DNA this stays unchecked. The CDR3 contains 18 residues. Germline-derived CDR1 and CDR2 are SGHNT and YYREEE (reference sequence). The CDR3 reads CASSLKQKYGTSEYEQYF.

The chain uses TRBV5-6 and TRBJ2-7. The germline V gene has CDR1 SGHDT and CDR2 YYEEEE. The CDR3 is 15 residues long. The CDR3 is CASSSWIKSPYEQYF.

V and J are TRBV11-2 and TRBJ2-1; TCRdb designates TRBD1, a call that cannot be tested without DNA. The CDR3 is 15 amino acids. CDR1 is SGHAT and CDR2 is FQNNGV in the germline V gene. The CDR3: CASSQQGKDTYEQFF.

The chain uses TRBV3-1 and TRBJ2-7; checking the TCRdb D call of TRBD1 is not possible without DNA. The CDR3 is 15 residues long. In germline, CDR1 is LGHDT, CDR2 YNNKEL (reference sequence). CDR3 protein: CASSQGRTGVNEHYF.

The chain is built from TRBV6-5 and TRBJ2-7. This CDR3 comprises 15 residues. Per germline, CDR1 MNHEY and CDR2 SVGAGI. The CDR3 is CASSYSWNLGYEQYF.

J is TRBJ1-5 and V is TRBV2. Germline V CDR1 and CDR2: SNHLY, FYNNEI. CDR3 length equals 13 residues. The CDR3 loop reads CASSAYGNQPQHF.

J is TRBJ1-1 and V is TRBV28. The germline CDR1 and CDR2 sequences are MDHEN and SYDVKM. This CDR3 spans 14 amino acids. The CDR3: CASSPRTMNTEAFF.

This chain uses TRBV6-6 with TRBJ2-1. The CDR3 extends over 14 amino acids. Germline V gives CDR1 MNHNY, CDR2 SVGAGI (reference sequence). CDR3: CASSYAGVSDEQFF.

This sequence joins TRBV28 and TRBJ1-4. Germline V lookup: CDR1 MDHEN, CDR2 SYDVKM. The CDR3 is made up of 14 amino acids. This CDR3 is CASSLRQHTEKLFF.

The V call is TRBV5-1, the J call TRBJ2-1; with no DNA, the TCRdb D assignment of TRBD1 cannot be verified. The length of the CDR3 is 14 residues. The germline V gene encodes CDR1 SGHRS and CDR2 YFSETQ. The CDR3 is CASSFGGNYNEQFF.

The J gene is TRBJ2-5, the V gene TRBV5-1. The CDR3 extends over 11 amino acids. Germline loops: CDR1 SGHRS, CDR2 YFSETQ. The CDR3 region is CASSSQETQYF.

CDR3 sequence: CASSPWTGGSNQPQHF. V and J are TRBV18 and TRBJ1-5; the D call of TRBD1 rests on TCRdb alone, since no DNA is present to check it. Germline V gene sequence: CDR1 KGHSH, CDR2 LQKENI. The CDR3 totals 16 residues.

The V and J genes are TRBV12-3 or TRBV12-4 and TRBJ2-1. CDR3 length: 18 residues. The CDR3 reads CASSFSRSTASLYNEQFF.

This rearrangement joins TRBV29-1 to TRBJ1-3. Germline CDR1 is SQVTM and CDR2 is ANQGSEA. CDR3 length: 14 residues. CDR3 sequence reads: CSVESRFSGNTIYF.

The V and J genes are TRBV5-1 and TRBJ1-5; TCRdb's D call, TRBD1, is unchecked because there is no DNA. Germline V CDR1 and CDR2: SGHRS, YFSETQ. The CDR3 spans 16 residues. The CDR3 is CASSPQGTGLNQPQHF.

The rearrangement joins TRBV5-4 to TRBJ2-7; the TCRdb D gene call, TRBD1, has no DNA to confirm it. The germline V gene has CDR1 SGHNT and CDR2 YYREEE (reference sequence). This CDR3 contains 16 residues. This CDR3 is CASSLGARTGAYEQYF.

The rearrangement joins TRBV7-2 to TRBJ1-1; without DNA, the TCRdb call of TRBD1 cannot be checked. The CDR3 extends over 15 amino acids. Per the germline V gene, CDR1 is SGHTA and CDR2 is FQGNSA. Here the CDR3 reads CASSYGQARNTEAFF.